This T cell receptor beta chain is from a study of blood T cell repertoires in COVID-19. Overall study: Donors in the United States, Italy and Spain gave samples during acute or convalescent COVID-19.

The participants were between about 18 and 90 years old and came from about two dozen US areas. Clinical histories supplied by participants themselves formed the basis of cohort assignment. TCRdb's copy holds only in-frame clones and misses some; the assay was immunoSEQ multiplex PCR. Of about 270,000 clones detected, about 87% appear once; the ten largest clones hold roughly 3.9%. The trim removed 5 bases at V and 6 bases at J, leaving 14 bases unmatched. CDR3 length: 16 amino acids. The germline V gene has CDR1 SGHAT and CDR2 FQNNGV. Sequenced sample: PBMCs or T cells enriched from blood (not recorded which). The rearrangement joins TRBV11-2 to TRBJ2-3, with TRBD2 identical over 7 bases. This receptor was identified in a woman aged 25 to 45 with acute COVID-19. The CDR3 nucleotides read TGTGCCAGCAGCCCCCGGGCGGGGGTCCAGGCGGATACGCAGTATTTT. Translating it yields CASSPRAGVQADTQYF.